This T cell receptor (beta chain) is from a study of OX40 agonist ivuxolimab in advanced cancers. Broader study findings: Clones of CD4+ and CD8+ blood T cells grew by week 6 at doses of 0.1 to 3.0 mg/kg. Among the lowest levels of clonal expansion were found in partial responders at 0.1-3.0 mg/kg.

Remarks on this clone: Its matching antigen is unknown.

The CDR3 loop spans 18 amino acids. In germline, CDR1 is KGHSH, CDR2 LQKENI. Trimming took 1 base from V and 1 from J; bases not matched to a gene: 6. Patients had blood sampled at baseline and again on cycle 4 day 1 and cycle 7 day 1. Assay: immunoSEQ multiplex PCR; the TCRdb copy retains only in-frame clones and omits some. The profile shows some 57,000 clones, around 90% of them singletons. This sample comprised CD4+ or CD8+ T cells sorted from blood, obtained in a trial of the OX40 agonist ivuxolimab. The receptor was isolated from an adult with an advanced solid tumor such as melanoma, head and neck, liver or kidney cancer. This chain joins TRBV18 and TRBJ2-2; the match to TRBD2 covers 10 bases. The CDR3 reads CASSPQSTSGRNTGELFF. The CDR3 bases are TGTGCCAGCTCACCACAGTCGACTAGCGGGCGGAACACCGGGGAGCTGTTTTTT.